The next 6 T cell receptor beta chains were all read from a single sample in a study of blood T cell repertoires in COVID-19. Sequenced by immunoSEQ multiplex PCR; TCRdb stores in-frame clones only, minus some. The data hold about 100,000 clones, with roughly 86% observed a single time. What was sequenced was peripheral blood. The receptors stem from a man aged 50 to 59 with active or convalescent COVID-19.

The chain combines TRBV6-4 with TRBJ2-7, with D possibly TRBD1 on 6 matching bases. Trimming removed 3 bases at V and 0 bases at J, with 12 bases between. The CDR3 is made up of 15 amino acids. CDR1 MRHNA and CDR2 SNTAGT come from the germline V gene. CDR3 bases: TGTGCCAGCAGTGAACGGGACACCAACTCCTACGAGCAGTACGTC. Translated, it gives CASSERDTNSYEQYV.

The V call is TRBV19, the J call TRBJ2-3; no reliable D call. The CDR3 is 12 residues long. Germline CDR1 is LNHDA and CDR2 is SQIVND (reference sequence). The V gene lost 2 bases and the J gene lost 4 bases, with 4 bases spanning the gap. The CDR3 sequence is CASSIQSDTQYF. In DNA, the CDR3 is TGTGCCAGTAGTATACAGTCAGATACGCAGTATTTT.

The rearrangement joins TRBV11-2 to TRBJ1-4, with D perhaps TRBD1 (6 bases). The CDR3 totals 14 residues. Germline V gene sequence: CDR1 SGHAT, CDR2 FQNNGV. Trimming took 4 bases from V and 4 from J, leaving 10 bases between them. This CDR3 reads CASSWTRGNEKLFF. The CDR3 DNA reads TGTGCCAGCAGCTGGACCAGGGGTAATGAAAAACTGTTTTTT.

The rearrangement links TRBV21-1 to TRBJ2-3; the D segment call TRBD2 is taken from the table without a DNA check. TRBV21-1 is noted as a pseudogene. The CDR3 runs to 19 residues. CDR3 nucleotides: TGTGCCAGCAGCAAAGTATCTAGCGGGGGGGCAAAAGGCACAGATACGCAGTATTTT. Protein: CASSKVSSGGAKGTDTQYF.

The rearrangement uses TRBV5-5 and TRBJ2-3; possible D gene TRBD1, 5 bases. The ends were cut back, 2 bases at V and 1 base at J, with 11 bases in the middle. The germline V gene has CDR1 SGHKS and CDR2 YYEKEE (reference sequence). This CDR3 spans 15 amino acids. DNA for the CDR3: TGTGCCAGCAGCTTAGAGGACACCCGCACAGATACGCAGTATTTT. Its protein is CASSLEDTRTDTQYF.

The V and J genes are TRBV5-1 and TRBJ2-7, with TRBD2 identical over 7 bases. Germline-derived CDR1 and CDR2 are SGHRS and YFSETQ. J gave up 2 bases and V 8 bases, and 1 base lay outside the gene matches. The CDR3 totals 11 residues. CDR3 nucleotides: TGCGCCAGTGGGGGGGCCTACGAGCAGTACTTC. Translation: CASGGAYEQYF.